The rows below give T cell receptor beta chains drawn from one sample of a study of radiotherapy plus CTLA-4 blockade in lung cancer. The protocol was immunoSEQ multiplex PCR, while the TCRdb copy is restricted to in-frame clones and leaves out a portion. The sample records about 98,000 clones, about 81% being singletons. The sequences come from peripheral blood, collected from a patient treated with radiotherapy plus ipilimumab. These receptors originate from a human donor with non-small cell lung cancer who had a partial response to radiotherapy plus ipilimumab. The CDR3 runs from the conserved cysteine through the conserved F or W.

j_call v_call cdr3_aa
TRBJ1-1 TRBV5-5 CASSLSQAYDAFF
TRBJ1-5 TRBV10-1 CASSDQGYQPQHF
TRBJ2-7 TRBV28 CASSSPSGRAGEQYF
TRBJ2-1 TRBV30 CAWSPTIAVWYNEQFF
TRBJ2-3 TRBV27 CASKGGREVTDTQYF
TRBJ2-3 TRBV18 CASSPRTSTDTQYF
TRBJ2-3 TRBV29-1 CSVAATSGTDTQYF
TRBJ1-1 TRBV25-1 CASSEWENYEAFF
TRBJ2-1 TRBV6-5 CASSYGQGVEGEQFF
TRBJ2-2 TRBV9 CASSPGALNTGELFF
TRBJ2-5 TRBV28 CASSLIETGETQYF
TRBJ1-1 TRBV20-1 CGGQGGREAFF
TRBJ1-1 TRBV19 CASSIGPLLRNTEAFF
TRBJ2-7 TRBV29-1 CSALAGSVFEQYF
TRBJ2-3 TRBV6-1 CASSPGHSSTDTQYF
TRBJ2-7 TRBV30 CAWSLSGLAGLSYEQYF
TRBJ2-7 TRBV29-1 CSVADTSSYEQYF
TRBJ1-1 TRBV5-1 CASSPPGQSSTEAFF
TRBJ2-3 TRBV7-9 CASSRGGTDTQYF
TRBJ1-1 TRBV11-3 CASSPQGTNTEAFF
TRBJ2-7 TRBV25-1 CASSESSGLSYEQYF
TRBJ1-5 TRBV6-1 CASRGAGGDQPQHF
TRBJ1-1 TRBV12-5 CASGLGTGRRTEAFF
TRBJ2-3 TRBV29-1 CSAGGVTDTQYF
TRBJ1-3 TRBV28 CASSFPFPTSGGNTIYF
TRBJ2-1 TRBV18 CASSPPGGQNPYNEQFF
TRBJ1-1 TRBV5-1 CASSSQGSTEAFF
TRBJ2-7 TRBV18 CASSATRDRPVEQYF
. TRBV14 CASSQFPGQGPSYEQYF
TRBJ2-1 TRBV28 CASSFGSGGGSGEQFF
TRBJ1-1 TRBV15 CATSRDTWGGYTEAFF
TRBJ2-7 TRBV7-2 CASSLGPSGSYEQYF
TRBJ1-5 TRBV19 CASSIPGQGQGQPQHF
TRBJ2-3 TRBV28 CASSLRQTYSTDTQYF
TRBJ2-1 TRBV4-2 CASSPGLAGSNEQFF
TRBJ2-2 TRBV15 CATGTITGELFF
TRBJ2-5 TRBV5-1 CASSLGTGSLGETQYF
TRBJ1-5 TRBV28 CASSPLGQGVSNQPQHF
TRBJ2-3 TRBV19 CASSRFSTDTQYF
TRBJ1-5 TRBV5-6 CASSLFHFGSNQPQHF
TRBJ2-2 TRBV6-1 CASIPAGGELFF